Listed here are 17 T cell receptor beta chains from one sample, sequenced in a study of technical replicates of blood from a few donors. Method: immunoSEQ multiplex PCR; TCRdb's copy keeps in-frame clones and lacks some. Here the sample spans about 100,000 clones, approximately 96% being singletons. Sequencing was carried out using T cells isolated from PBMCs. The receptors were gathered from a human donor in good health.

The CDR3 loop reads CASSLVAVPGLANYEQYF. CDR3 coding DNA: TGTGCCAGCAGCTTAGTGGCAGTACCGGGACTAGCGAACTACGAGCAGTACTTC. V and J are TRBV7-9 and TRBJ2-7; 10 bases align to TRBD2. Per germline, CDR1 SEHNR and CDR2 FQNEAQ (reference sequence). CDR3 size: 18 residues. Trimming took 1 base from V and 3 from J; bases not matched to a gene: 12.

The chain couples TRBV6-5 to TRBJ1-5, with D unclear. The germline V gene encodes CDR1 MNHEY and CDR2 SVGAGI. V lost 0 bases to trimming and J lost 3 bases, with 9 bases between them. CDR3 size: 15 residues. CDR3 coding DNA: TGTGCCAGCAGTTACTCGAATGGGCCCAATCAGCCCCAGCATTTT. Translated: CASSYSNGPNQPQHF.

The table lists this clone with a count of one. The rearrangement links TRBV5-5 to TRBJ1-4; 9 positions match TRBD1. Per the germline V gene, CDR1 is SGHKS and CDR2 is YYEKEE (reference sequence). The junction had 15 bases not matched to a gene; V was cut back by 7 bases and J by 8 bases. The CDR3 covers 16 residues. CDR3 sequence: CASGDRVFFGREKLFF. In DNA, the CDR3 is TGTGCCAGCGGGGACAGGGTTTTTTTTGGAAGGGAAAAACTGTTTTTT.

Only a few counts were recorded for this clone. The chain is built from TRBV6-4 and TRBJ2-1; TRBD1 aligns across 10 bases. The J segment lost 6 bases and the V segment lost 2 bases, leaving 7 bases of the junction unmatched. The CDR3 sequence is 16 residues long. Germline loops: CDR1 MRHNA, CDR2 SNTAGT. Here the CDR3 DNA reads TGTGCCAGCAGTGACCTCCCCGGGGACAGGGGCAATGAGCAGTTCTTC. Residues: CASSDLPGDRGNEQFF.

This clone was detected only once. The V call is TRBV14, the J call TRBJ1-2; D possibly corresponds to TRBD1 (5 bases). Germline V gives CDR1 SGHDN, CDR2 FVKESK. The CDR3 sequence is 14 residues long. Trimming removed 2 bases at V and 3 bases at J, with 10 bases between. The CDR3, as DNA: TGTGCCAGCAGCCAATTCGCACAGGACTATGGCTACACCTTC. This codes for CASSQFAQDYGYTF.

The chain combines TRBV4-2 with TRBJ2-7; D not resolved. CDR3 size: 13 residues. Trimming cost V 4 bases and J 7 bases, with 14 bases left between them. In germline, CDR1 is LGHNA, CDR2 YNFKEQ. The CDR3 bases are TGTGCCAGCAGCCCAACAGCTCTGGAAGAGCAGTACTTC. Protein sequence: CASSPTALEEQYF.

This chain uses TRBV11-2 with TRBJ1-2; TRBD1 aligns across 8 bases. Germline CDR1 reads SGHAT; CDR2 reads FQNNGV. V was pared by 5 bases and J by 8 bases, with 7 bases of the junction left unmatched. The CDR3 extends over 13 amino acids. The CDR3 loop reads CASSPRTGLGYTF. CDR3 coding DNA: TGTGCCAGCAGCCCCCGGACAGGGCTAGGCTACACCTTC.

The chain combines TRBV5-1 with TRBJ2-7; 9 nucleotides match TRBD1. This CDR3 region has 15 residues. V shed 4 bases, J shed 5 bases, and the junction held 10 bases outside the gene matches. Germline CDR1 and CDR2: SGHRS and YFSETQ. CDR3 region: CASSGTGTGLNEQYF. The CDR3 DNA reads TGCGCCAGCAGCGGAACCGGGACAGGGTTGAACGAGCAGTACTTC.

This clone appeared once. The chain is built from TRBV9 and TRBJ2-1, with 7 bases identical to TRBD1. This CDR3 has 16 amino acids. J gave up 5 bases and V 3 bases, and 11 bases lay outside the gene matches. Germline V lookup: CDR1 SGDLS, CDR2 YYNGEE. The DNA for the CDR3 is TGTGCCAGCAGCGAGACGACAGGGACGTTGAACAATGAGCAGTTCTTC. Translated, it gives CASSETTGTLNNEQFF.

This chain joins TRBV11-2 and TRBJ1-4; D remains unclear. CDR1 and CDR2 (germline): SGHAT, FQNNGV. The CDR3 sequence is 13 residues long. Trimming stripped 5 bases from V and 7 bases from J, with 11 bases between. CDR3 sequence: CASSQRRAEKLFF. For the CDR3, the DNA is TGTGCCAGCAGCCAGAGGCGGGCTGAAAAACTGTTTTTT.

The V call is TRBV7-7, the J call TRBJ1-5; D gene unclear. Germline CDR1 SSHAT, CDR2 FNYEAQ (reference sequence). CDR3 length equals 13 residues. V was cut by 2 bases and J by 6 bases, with 8 bases left in between. CDR3 coding DNA: TGTGCCAGCAGCTTATTTTTAGTTCAGCCCCAGCATTTT. This codes for CASSLFLVQPQHF. Using reference TRBV7-7 and TRBJ1-5 for the parts outside the CDR3, the full variable domain is GAGVSQSPRYKVTKRGQDVTLRCDPISSHATLYWYQQALGQGPEFLTYFNYEAQPDKSGLPSDRFSAERPEGSISTLTIQRTEQRDSAMYRCASSLFLVQPQHFGDGTRLSIL.

The chain combines TRBV29-1 with TRBJ2-2; 7 bases fit TRBD2. Germline-derived CDR1 and CDR2 are SQVTM and ANQGSEA. Trimming cost V 4 bases and J 7 bases; bases outside gene matches: 12. There are 15 residues in the CDR3. CDR3 coding DNA: TGCAGCGTTGGGGGCGGGAGTCCCCCAAACGGGGAGCTGTTTTTT. The encoded protein is CSVGGGSPPNGELFF.

The chain links TRBV6-1 to TRBJ2-3; TRBD1 agrees at 8 bases. V trimming: 4 bases; J trimming: 3 bases; junction bases outside the gene matches: 3. CDR3 length: 14 residues. Germline CDR1 MNHNS, CDR2 SASEGT. The CDR3 coding sequence is TGTGCCAGCAGTGTAAGGACAGGGACAGATACGCAGTATTTT. Its protein product is CASSVRTGTDTQYF.

The chain combines TRBV27 with TRBJ1-1, with D unclear. V lost 3 bases and J lost 11, with 22 bases in between. Germline V gives CDR1 MNHEY, CDR2 SMNVEV (reference sequence). CDR3 length equals 15 residues. Here the CDR3 DNA reads TGTGCCAGCAGTTTCGTAGGTGGCCTCCCCGGGTGGGCTTTCTTT. Translation gives CASSFVGGLPGWAFF.

V is TRBV14 and J is TRBJ2-7; no firm D call. Trimming removed 4 bases from V and 2 bases from J, with 24 bases in between. The germline V gene encodes CDR1 SGHDN and CDR2 FVKESK. This CDR3 region has 18 residues. The CDR3: CASSRFTPGPHHPYEQYF. CDR3 DNA sequence: TGTGCCAGCAGCCGATTCACGCCAGGTCCACACCATCCCTACGAGCAGTACTTC.

V and J are TRBV29-1 and TRBJ2-7, with 10 bases lining up with TRBD1. CDR3 size: 14 residues. Germline V lookup: CDR1 SQVTM, CDR2 ANQGSEA. Trimming removed 2 bases from V and 5 bases from J; junction bases left unmatched: 6. CDR3 bases: TGCAGCGTTGAAACTAGACAGGGGGCGAACGAGCAGTACTTC. Translated: CSVETRQGANEQYF.

The chain links TRBV7-2 to TRBJ1-3; D is unresolved. This CDR3 region has 14 residues. The V gene's germline CDR1 is SGHTA and CDR2 FQGNSA. The germline V and J ends were trimmed by 5 bases and 1 base, with 9 bases remaining between them. The CDR3 loop is CASSPSGSGNTIYF. Written as DNA, the CDR3 is TGTGCCAGCAGCCCCTCCGGGTCTGGAAACACCATATATTTT.